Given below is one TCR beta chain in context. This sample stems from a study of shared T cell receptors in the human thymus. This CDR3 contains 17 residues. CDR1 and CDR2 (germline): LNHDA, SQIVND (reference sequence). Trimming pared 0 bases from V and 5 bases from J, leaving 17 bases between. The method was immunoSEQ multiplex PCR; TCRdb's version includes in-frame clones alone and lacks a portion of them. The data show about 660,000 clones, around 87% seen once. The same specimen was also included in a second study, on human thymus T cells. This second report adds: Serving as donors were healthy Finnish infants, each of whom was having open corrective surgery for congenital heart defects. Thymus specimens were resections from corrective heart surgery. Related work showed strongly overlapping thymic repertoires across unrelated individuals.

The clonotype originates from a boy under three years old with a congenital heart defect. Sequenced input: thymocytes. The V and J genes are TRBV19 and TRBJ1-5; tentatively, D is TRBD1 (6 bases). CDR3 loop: CASSIEGEGGPYQPQHF. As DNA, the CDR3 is TGTGCCAGTAGTATAGAAGGGGAGGGGGGCCCCTATCAGCCCCAGCATTTT. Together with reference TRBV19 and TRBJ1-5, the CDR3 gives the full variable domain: DGGITQSPKYLFRKEGQNVTLSCEQNLNHDAMYWYRQDPGQGLRLIYYSQIVNDFQKGDIAEGYSVSREKKESFPLTVTSAQKNPTAFYLCASSIEGEGGPYQPQHFGDGTRLSIL.